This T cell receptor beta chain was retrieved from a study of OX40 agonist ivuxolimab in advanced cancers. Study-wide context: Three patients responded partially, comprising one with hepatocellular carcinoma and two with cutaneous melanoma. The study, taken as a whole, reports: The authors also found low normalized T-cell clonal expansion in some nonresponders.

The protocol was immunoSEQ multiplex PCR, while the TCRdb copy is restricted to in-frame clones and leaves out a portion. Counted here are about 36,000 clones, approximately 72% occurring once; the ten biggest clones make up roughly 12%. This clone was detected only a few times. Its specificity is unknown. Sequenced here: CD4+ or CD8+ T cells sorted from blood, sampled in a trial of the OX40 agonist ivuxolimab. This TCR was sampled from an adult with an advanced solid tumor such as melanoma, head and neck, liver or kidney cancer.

The CDR3 DNA is TGCGCCAGCAGCCCACCACCGGCAGGACGAGAGACCCAGTACTTC. Amino acids: CASSPPPAGRETQYF. This rearrangement joins TRBV4-1 to TRBJ2-5; D is unresolved. Looked up from germline, CDR1 is MGHRA and CDR2 is YSYEKL. The CDR3 extends over 15 amino acids. With 4 bases removed from V and 4 bases from J, the gap between germline ends came to 16 bases.